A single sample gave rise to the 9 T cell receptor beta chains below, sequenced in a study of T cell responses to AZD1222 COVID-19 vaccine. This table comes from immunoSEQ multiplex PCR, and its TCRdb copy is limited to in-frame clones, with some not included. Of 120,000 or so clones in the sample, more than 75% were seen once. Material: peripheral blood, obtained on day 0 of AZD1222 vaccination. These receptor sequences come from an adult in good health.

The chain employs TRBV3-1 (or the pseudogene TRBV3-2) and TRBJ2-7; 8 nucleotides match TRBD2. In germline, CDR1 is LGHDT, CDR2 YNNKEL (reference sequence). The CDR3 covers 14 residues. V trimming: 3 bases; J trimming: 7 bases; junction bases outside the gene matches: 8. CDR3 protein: CASSHSGGAGEQYF. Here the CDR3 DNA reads TGTGCCAGCAGCCACTCCGGGGGGGCCGGAGAGCAGTACTTC.

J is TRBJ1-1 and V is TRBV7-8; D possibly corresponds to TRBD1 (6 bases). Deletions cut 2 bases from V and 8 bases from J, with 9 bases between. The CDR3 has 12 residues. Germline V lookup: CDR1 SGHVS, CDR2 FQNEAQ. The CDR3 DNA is TGTGCCAGCAGCTTACGGCAGGGGGAAGCTTTCTTT. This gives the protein CASSLRQGEAFF.

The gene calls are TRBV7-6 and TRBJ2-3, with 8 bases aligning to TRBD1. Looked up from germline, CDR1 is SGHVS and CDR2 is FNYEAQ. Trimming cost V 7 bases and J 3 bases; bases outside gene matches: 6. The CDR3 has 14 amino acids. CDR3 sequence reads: CASTSGGGTDTQYF. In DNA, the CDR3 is TGTGCCAGCACCTCAGGGGGCGGTACAGATACGCAGTATTTT.

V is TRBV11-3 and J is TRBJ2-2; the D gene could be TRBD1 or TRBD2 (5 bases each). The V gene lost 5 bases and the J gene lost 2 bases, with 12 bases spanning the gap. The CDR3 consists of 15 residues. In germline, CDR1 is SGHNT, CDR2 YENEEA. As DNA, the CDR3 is TGTGCCAGCAGCCCCGGGACGGGAAACACCGGGGAGCTGTTTTTT. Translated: CASSPGTGNTGELFF.

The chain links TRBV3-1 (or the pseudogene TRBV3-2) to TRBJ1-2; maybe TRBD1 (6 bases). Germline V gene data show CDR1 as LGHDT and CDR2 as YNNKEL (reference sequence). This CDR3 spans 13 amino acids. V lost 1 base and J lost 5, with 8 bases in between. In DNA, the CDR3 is TGTGCCAGCAGCCAAGCAGGGGTGTATGGCTACACCTTC. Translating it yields CASSQAGVYGYTF.

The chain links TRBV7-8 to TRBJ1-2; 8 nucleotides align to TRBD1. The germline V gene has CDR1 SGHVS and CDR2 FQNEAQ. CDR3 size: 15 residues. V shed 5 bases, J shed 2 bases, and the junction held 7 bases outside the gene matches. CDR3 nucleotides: TGTGCCAGCAGCCCAGACAGGGGAATAAACTATGGCTACACCTTC. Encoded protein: CASSPDRGINYGYTF.

The CDR3 nucleotides read TGCGCCAGCAGCCAAACAGGGAATGAGCAGTTCTTC. Protein: CASSQTGNEQFF. The chain carries TRBV4-1 and TRBJ2-1; TRBD1 might be the D (6 bases). V lost 2 bases and J lost 7, with 6 bases in between. CDR3 length equals 12 residues. Germline lookup yields CDR1 MGHRA and CDR2 YSYEKL.

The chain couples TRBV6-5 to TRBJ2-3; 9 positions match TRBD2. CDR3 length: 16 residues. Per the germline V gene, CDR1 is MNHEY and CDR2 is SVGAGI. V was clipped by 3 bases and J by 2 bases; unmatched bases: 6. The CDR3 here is CASSYTLAGFTDTQYF. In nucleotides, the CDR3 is TGTGCCAGCAGTTATACTCTAGCGGGATTCACAGATACGCAGTATTTT.

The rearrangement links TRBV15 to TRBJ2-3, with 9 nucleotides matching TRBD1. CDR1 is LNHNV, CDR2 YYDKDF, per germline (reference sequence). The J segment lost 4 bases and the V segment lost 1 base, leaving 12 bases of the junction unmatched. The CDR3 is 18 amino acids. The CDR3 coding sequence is TGTGCCACCAGCAGAGCCTCCCGGGGGACAGGGAGCGCAGATACGCAGTATTTT. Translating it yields CATSRASRGTGSADTQYF.